This TCR beta chain was sequenced for a study of cytomegalovirus exposure and HLA in healthy donors. Study-level findings and limits: An apparent linkage of common viral pathogens to several of the most significant clusters emerged in a later analysis. Accurate predictions that matched the HLA-A and HLA-B alleles of most subjects were reportedly made from TCR beta sequences.

Details on this clone: Antigen specificity is unknown.

Germline V gives CDR1 SGHVS, CDR2 FQNEAQ. This CDR3 spans 14 amino acids. V lost 5 bases and J 5 bases, leaving 15 bases between the germline ends. 60 Vbeta and 13 Jbeta primers were used in PCR. Libraries were prepared by immunoSEQ multiplex PCR; TCRdb keeps only in-frame clonotypes and omits some of them. The sample holds approximately 100,000 clones, approximately 70% seen once. The chain couples TRBV7-8 to TRBJ2-5; a weak D match, TRBD2 (5 bases). Material: PBMCs. The clonotype was recovered from a man aged 30 to 39 in good health and CMV-seropositive. CDR3 in DNA: TGTGCCAGCAGCCACAAGCGGCTAGGTGAGACCCAGTACTTC. This translates into CASSHKRLGETQYF.